Here is one TCR beta chain with its context. This record comes from a study of shared clonotypes between healthy human individuals. The table came from immunoSEQ multiplex PCR; TCRdb's copy has only in-frame clones and leaves some out. Here the sample spans about 2 million clones, 85% to 95% being singletons. Trimming stripped 0 bases from V and 6 bases from J, with 12 bases between. The CDR3 has 16 residues. Germline assignment: CDR1 SGHTA and CDR2 FQGNSA. Sequenced sample: naive CD4+ T cells sorted from blood. Subset described: CD45RA+ positively selected. The V gene is TRBV7-2, the J gene TRBJ1-6; possibly TRBD1 for D (5 bases). The sequence was collected from a man between 18 and 35 years old in good health. The CDR3 sequence: CASSLAVTVINSPLHF. The CDR3 coding sequence is TGTGCCAGCAGCTTAGCAGTGACAGTCATTAATTCACCCCTCCACTTT.